The 7 T cell receptor beta chains reported below all come from one sample, sequenced in a study of OX40 agonist ivuxolimab in advanced cancers. The method was immunoSEQ multiplex PCR; TCRdb's version includes in-frame clones alone and lacks a portion of them. In the table there are 10,000 to 11,000 clones, 75% to 80% of which are singletons. The material was CD4+ or CD8+ T cells sorted from blood, obtained in a trial of the OX40 agonist ivuxolimab. These receptors all come from an adult with an advanced solid tumor such as melanoma, head and neck, liver or kidney cancer.

This rearrangement joins TRBV7-6 to TRBJ2-5; D not resolved. Trimming shortened V by 2 bases and J by 1 base, and 14 bases separated the two germline ends. The germline V gene has CDR1 SGHVS and CDR2 FNYEAQ. CDR3 length equals 16 residues. CDR3: CASSLSPRHIQETQYF. Here the CDR3 DNA reads TGTGCCAGCAGCTTATCGCCTAGGCACATCCAAGAGACCCAGTACTTC.

V usage is TRBV6-5 and J usage is TRBJ2-1, with a weak D call TRBD2 (5 bases). V lost 2 bases and J 8 bases, leaving 10 bases between the germline ends. The CDR3 contains 13 residues. Germline-derived CDR1 and CDR2 are MNHEY and SVGAGI. The CDR3 nucleotides read TGTGCCAGCAGTTACGCAATGAGGGATGAGCAGTTCTTC. Translated: CASSYAMRDEQFF.

The J gene is TRBJ2-1, the V gene TRBV15; maybe TRBD2 (6 bases). The CDR3 runs 15 residues. Trimming removed 1 base from V and 6 bases from J, with 13 bases in between. Germline V gene lookup returns CDR1 LNHNV and CDR2 YYDKDF (reference sequence). The CDR3 spells CATSRVEGLRNEQFF. The CDR3 region has the DNA TGTGCCACCAGCAGAGTGGAGGGATTACGCAATGAGCAGTTCTTC.

The chain links TRBV27 to TRBJ2-5; tentatively, D is TRBD1 (5 bases). The J call is doubtful: the DNA matches TRBJ2-7 better. CDR3 size: 13 residues. In germline, CDR1 is MNHEY, CDR2 SMNVEV (reference sequence). CDR3: CASSYGSRVEQYF. CDR3 bases: TGTGCCAGCAGTTATGGTTCCAGGGTCGAGCAGTACTTC.

This rearrangement joins TRBV4-1 to TRBJ1-1; D is perhaps TRBD1 (5 bases). This CDR3 has 14 residues. Germline CDR1 and CDR2: MGHRA and YSYEKL. Trimming removed 5 bases at V and 5 bases at J, with 15 bases between. The CDR3 protein is CASSTRDWGTEAFF. The CDR3 DNA reads as TGCGCCAGCAGCACCCGGGACTGGGGGACTGAAGCTTTCTTT.

By frequency in the sample, this clone is medium-sized. CDR3: CASSSVSEAFF. The DNA of the CDR3 is TGTGCCAGCAGCTCCGTGAGTGAAGCTTTCTTT. The gene calls are TRBV5-4 and TRBJ1-1; D not resolved. The V and J ends lost 3 bases and 7 bases respectively, with 7 bases between them. The CDR3 loop spans 11 amino acids. Germline CDR1 SGHNT, CDR2 YYREEE (reference sequence).

This chain links TRBV27 with TRBJ2-5, with 7 bases lining up with TRBD1. V was pared by 3 bases and J by 11 bases, with 6 bases of the junction left unmatched. From germline, CDR1 is MNHEY and CDR2 SMNVEV (reference sequence). The CDR3 is 12 residues long. The CDR3 DNA follows: TGTGCCAGCAGTTTCAAGGGGGCCGGGCAGTACTTC. Translating it yields CASSFKGAGQYF.